Here is one T cell receptor (beta chain) with its context. Its antigen is not known. Sequencing used immunoSEQ multiplex PCR; TCRdb keeps in-frame clones, though not all of them. The sample has about 93,000 clones, around 91% seen once. This CDR3 has 19 residues. Germline V gives CDR1 MGHRA, CDR2 YSYEKL. Trimming shortened V by 5 bases and J by 1 base, and 26 bases separated the two germline ends. The data stem from a study of T cell responses to AZD1222 COVID-19 vaccine. General observations from the study: Baseline seropositivity occurred in only six AZD1222 recipients. In all cases, repertoires were sampled only after the peak T cell response. Clonal diversity was possibly underestimated, and white British individuals and females predominated among donors.

The receptor was derived from an adult who received the AZD1222 COVID-19 vaccine. This specimen was peripheral blood, taken 28 days after the second AZD1222 dose. The chain uses TRBV4-1 and TRBJ1-1, with D possibly being TRBD1 (5 bases). CDR3 DNA sequence: TGCGCCAGCAGCTACGATGGGAGTGACTCGGGGGTAACGAACACTGAAGCTTTCTTT. Residues: CASSYDGSDSGVTNTEAFF.